The clone carrying this TCR beta chain was seen a single time. As processed by the authors: Reference gene primer amplification gave estimated nucleated cell counts. Profiled with immunoSEQ multiplex PCR; TCRdb holds only in-frame clones, not every one. Clone size and the V and J calls come from that table; the DNA yielded D and trimming. The profile shows approximately 110,000 clones, roughly 86% of them singletons. The data were obtained in a study of blood T cell repertoires in COVID-19. Study summary: There were acute and convalescent COVID-19 samples, and they came from the United States, Italy and Spain. The cDNA or gDNA used as material had been derived from T cells, B-cell-depleted T cells, or PBMCs.

CDR3 length: 16 residues. Germline-derived CDR1 and CDR2 are SGHNT and YYREEE (reference sequence). The V end lost 6 bases, the J end lost 2 bases, and 20 bases lay between the germline ends. This chain joins TRBV5-4 and TRBJ1-2; D possibly corresponds to TRBD1 (5 bases). The sample comprised peripheral blood. The origin of this receptor is a human donor in a cohort sampled during active COVID-19. CDR3 nucleotide sequence: TGTGCCAGCACCTCCCCTCGGGGGACGGAGAACTATGGCTACACCTTC. As protein: CASTSPRGTENYGYTF.